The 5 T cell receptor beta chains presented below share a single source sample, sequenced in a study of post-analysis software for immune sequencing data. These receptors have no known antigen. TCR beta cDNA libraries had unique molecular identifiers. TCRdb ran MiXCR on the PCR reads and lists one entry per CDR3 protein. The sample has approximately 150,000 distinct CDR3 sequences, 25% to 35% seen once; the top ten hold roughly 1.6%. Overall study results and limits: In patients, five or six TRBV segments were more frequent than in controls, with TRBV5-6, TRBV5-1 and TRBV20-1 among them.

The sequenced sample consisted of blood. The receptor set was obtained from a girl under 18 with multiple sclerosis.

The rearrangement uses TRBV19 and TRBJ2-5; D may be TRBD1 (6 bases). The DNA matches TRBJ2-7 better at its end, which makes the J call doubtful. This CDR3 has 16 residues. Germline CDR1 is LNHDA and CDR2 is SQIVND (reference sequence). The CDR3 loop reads CASSPLIPLQGSEQYF. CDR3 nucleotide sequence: TGTGCCAGTAGTCCCTTGATTCCCTTACAGGGCTCCGAGCAGTACTTC.

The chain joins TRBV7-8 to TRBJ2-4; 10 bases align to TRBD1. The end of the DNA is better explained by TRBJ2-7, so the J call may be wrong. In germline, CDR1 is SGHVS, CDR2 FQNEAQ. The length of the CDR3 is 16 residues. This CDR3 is CASSLVGPGTGDEQYF. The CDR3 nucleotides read TGTGCCAGCAGCTTAGTGGGGCCCGGGACAGGGGACGAGCAGTACTTC.

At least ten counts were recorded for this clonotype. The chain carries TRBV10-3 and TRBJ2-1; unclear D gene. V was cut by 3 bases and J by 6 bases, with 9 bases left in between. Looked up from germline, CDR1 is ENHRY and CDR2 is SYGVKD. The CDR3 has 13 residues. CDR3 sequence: CAISDGNSNEQFF. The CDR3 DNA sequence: TGTGCCATCAGTGATGGTAACTCCAATGAGCAGTTCTTC.

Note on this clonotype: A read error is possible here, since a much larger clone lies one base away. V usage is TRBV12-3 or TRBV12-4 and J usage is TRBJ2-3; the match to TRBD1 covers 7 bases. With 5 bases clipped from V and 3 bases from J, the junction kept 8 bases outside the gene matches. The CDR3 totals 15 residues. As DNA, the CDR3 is TGTGCCAGCAGTCCGACAGGGAAGAAGACAGATACGCAGTATTTT. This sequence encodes CASSPTGKKTDTQYF.

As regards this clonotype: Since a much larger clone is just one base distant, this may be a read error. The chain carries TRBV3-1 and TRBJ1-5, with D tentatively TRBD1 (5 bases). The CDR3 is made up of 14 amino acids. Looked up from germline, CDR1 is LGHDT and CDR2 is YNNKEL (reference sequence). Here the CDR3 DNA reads TGTGCCAGCAGCCATGGAGGGGTGGATCAGCCCCGGCATTTT. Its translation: CASSHGGVDQPRHF.